This T cell receptor beta chain stems from a study of tumor and adjacent non-tumor tissue in lung cancer. Study summary: Patients comprised about a dozen adenocarcinoma, 2 squamous cell carcinoma and 1 small cell lung cancer. The patients, around 10 men and 5 women, were roughly 30 to 76 with stage I to III disease.

Three rounds of nested PCR, following a modified ARM-PCR protocol, produced the TCRbeta library. TCRdb analysed the multiplex PCR reads with MiXCR anew, one entry per CDR3 protein. The table records approximately 100,000 distinct CDR3 sequences, roughly 80% of them present only once. The template was RNA from unsorted bulk tissue. Study findings and constraints: Higher tumor TCR diversity was associated with shorter survival. Compared with tumor, normal lung showed significantly lower TCR diversity.

Trimming cost V 0 bases and J 5 bases, with 7 bases left between them. CDR3 length equals 12 residues. Germline lookup yields CDR1 SQVTM and CDR2 ANQGSEA. There are many counts of this clonotype. The antigen remains undetermined. The rearrangement uses TRBV29-1 and TRBJ2-5, with D perhaps TRBD2 (5 bases). Specimen: lung tumor tissue. This TCR derives from a woman aged 55-69 years with non-small cell lung cancer. In DNA, the CDR3 is TGCAGCGTTGAAGATTCGGGGGAGACCCAGTACTTC. This codes for CSVEDSGETQYF.